The 9 T cell receptor beta chains given below trace back to one sample, sequenced in a study of early T cells in non-severe SARS-CoV-2 infection. TCRdb independently ran MiXCR on the 5' RACE reads; one entry per CDR3 protein. The sample lists about 28,000 distinct CDR3 sequences, 4.6% occurring once. The sequenced sample was whole blood, obtained at baseline. Receptor source: an adult who was a healthcare worker with PCR-confirmed SARS-CoV-2 infection or an uninfected control (not recorded which).

This clonotype was detected many times. The J gene is TRBJ1-3, the V gene TRBV6-5, with 9 bases identical to TRBD1. This CDR3 is 14 amino acids long. Germline lookup yields CDR1 MNHEY and CDR2 SVGAGI. The V segment lost 9 bases and the J segment 8 bases; nucleotides outside the gene matches: 11. The CDR3 is CASTQGATGDTIYF. CDR3 nucleotide sequence: TGTGCCAGTACACAGGGGGCTACGGGAGACACCATATATTTT.

This clonotype was observed many times. The rearrangement uses TRBV2 and TRBJ1-3; D is uncertain. Trimming took 4 bases from V and 4 from J, leaving 8 bases between them. The CDR3 is made up of 13 amino acids. Germline CDR1 SNHLY, CDR2 FYNNEI. The CDR3 DNA reads as TGTGCCAGCAGTGTCGCCGCGGGAAACACCATATATTTT. Protein: CASSVAAGNTIYF.

The chain recombines TRBV14 with TRBJ2-6, with 11 bases lining up with TRBD1. V gave up 3 bases and J gave up 1 base; unmatched junction bases: 8. CDR3 length equals 19 residues. CDR1 and CDR2 from the germline V gene are SGHDN and FVKESK. In nucleotides, the CDR3 is TGTGCCAGCAGCCACAGGGGACAGGGGGACCGTTCTGGGGCCAACGTCCTGACTTTC. It is translated as CASSHRGQGDRSGANVLTF.

Points on this clonotype: This may be a read error: a much more frequent sequence differs by one nucleotide. This chain connects TRBV7-2 to TRBJ2-2; D is unclear. From germline, CDR1 is SGHTA and CDR2 FQGNSA. The CDR3 runs 16 residues. CDR3 DNA sequence: TGTGTCAGCAGCTGGTTGGGCGTTGGAAACACCGGGGAGCTGTTTTTT. Its protein is CVSSWLGVGNTGELFF. The variable domain in full, completed from reference TRBV7-2 and TRBJ2-2, reads GAGVSQSPSNKVTEKGKDVELRCDPISGHTALYWYRQSLGQGLEFLIYFQGNSAPDKSGLPSDRFSAERTGGSVSTLTIQRTQQEDSAVYLCVSSWLGVGNTGELFFGEGSRLTVL.

This clonotype was picked up many times. J is TRBJ2-7 and V is TRBV3-1; D could derive from TRBD1 or TRBD2 (5 bases each). From germline, CDR1 is LGHDT and CDR2 YNNKEL (reference sequence). V lost 1 base and J 12 bases, leaving 13 bases between the germline ends. CDR3 size: 12 residues. The CDR3 sequence is CASSQGDGAVYF. The DNA for the CDR3 is TGTGCCAGCAGCCAAGGGGACGGGGCGGTGTACTTC.

Many counts were recorded for this clonotype. V gene TRBV7-7 combines with J gene TRBJ2-1; 10 nucleotides align to TRBD2. Germline assignment: CDR1 SSHAT and CDR2 FNYEAQ (reference sequence). The CDR3 totals 18 residues. With V trimmed by 5 bases and J by 3 bases, 13 bases remained unmatched. This CDR3 is CASSLGGTSALYYNEQFF. The CDR3 bases are TGTGCCAGCAGCCTAGGAGGGACTAGCGCCCTCTACTACAATGAGCAGTTCTTC. Looking up the rest from reference TRBV7-7 and TRBJ2-1 gives the full variable domain: GAGVSQSPRYKVTKRGQDVTLRCDPISSHATLYWYQQALGQGPEFLTYFNYEAQPDKSGLPSDRFSAERPEGSISTLTIQRTEQRDSAMYRCASSLGGTSALYYNEQFFGPGTRLTVL.

The sample holds many counts of this clonotype. CDR3 sequence (DNA): TGTGCCACCAGCAGAGACAGGGGAGGCCCTGAAGCTTTCTTT. Translated, it gives CATSRDRGGPEAFF. The chain is built from TRBV15 and TRBJ1-1, with a tentative D call TRBD1 (6 bases). Germline V gene data show CDR1 as LNHNV and CDR2 as YYDKDF (reference sequence). Trimming pared 0 bases from V and 6 bases from J, leaving 11 bases between. This CDR3 spans 14 amino acids.

Many counts were recorded for this clonotype. The chain employs TRBV10-1 and TRBJ2-3; perhaps TRBD2 as D (6 bases). Germline V CDR1 and CDR2: WNHNN, SYGVQD (reference sequence). Trimming took 2 bases from V and 6 from J, leaving 15 bases between them. CDR3 length equals 15 residues. CDR3 amino acids: CASSEATSLLDTQYF. For the CDR3, the DNA is TGCGCCAGCAGTGAGGCTACTAGCCTACTTGATACGCAGTATTTT.

This rearrangement joins TRBV4-3 to TRBJ2-7, with D possibly TRBD1 on 7 matching bases. CDR1 and CDR2 (germline): LGHNA, YSLEER. The CDR3 sequence is 15 residues long. Trimming took 1 base from V and 5 from J, leaving 15 bases between them. The CDR3 DNA sequence: TGCGCCAGCAGCCAAGGGCTGGCAGGGGGGCACGAGCAGTACTTC. This translates into CASSQGLAGGHEQYF.